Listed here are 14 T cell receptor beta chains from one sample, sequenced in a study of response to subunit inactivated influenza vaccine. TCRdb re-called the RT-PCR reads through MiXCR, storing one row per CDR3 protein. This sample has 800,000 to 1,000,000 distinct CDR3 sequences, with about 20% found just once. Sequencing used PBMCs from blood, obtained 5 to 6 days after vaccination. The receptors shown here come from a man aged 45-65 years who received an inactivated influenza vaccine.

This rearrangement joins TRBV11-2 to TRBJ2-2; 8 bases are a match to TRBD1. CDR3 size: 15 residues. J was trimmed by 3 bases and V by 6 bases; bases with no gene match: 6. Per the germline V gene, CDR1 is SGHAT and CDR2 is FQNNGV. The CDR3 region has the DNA TGTGCCAGCAGGACGGGACAGGAATACACCGGGGAGCTGTTTTTT. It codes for CASRTGQEYTGELFF. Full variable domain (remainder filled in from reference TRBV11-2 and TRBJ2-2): EAGVAQSPRYKIIEKRQSVAFWCNPISGHATLYWYQQILGQGPKLLIQFQNNGVVDDSQLPKDRFSAERLKGVDSTLKIQPAKLEDSAVYLCASRTGQEYTGELFFGEGSRLTVL.

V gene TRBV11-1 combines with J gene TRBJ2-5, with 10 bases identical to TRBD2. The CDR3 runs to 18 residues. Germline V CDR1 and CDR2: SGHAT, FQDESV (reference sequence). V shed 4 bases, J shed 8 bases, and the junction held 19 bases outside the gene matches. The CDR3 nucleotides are TGTGCCAGCAGCTACCCACGAATGACCGGGACTAGCGCCCGAACCCAGTACTTC. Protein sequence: CASSYPRMTGTSARTQYF.

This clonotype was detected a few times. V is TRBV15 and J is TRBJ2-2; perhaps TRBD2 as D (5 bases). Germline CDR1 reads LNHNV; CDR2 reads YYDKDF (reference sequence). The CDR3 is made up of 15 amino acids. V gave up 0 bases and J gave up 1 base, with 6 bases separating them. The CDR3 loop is CATSRERENTGELFF. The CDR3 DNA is TGTGCCACCAGCAGAGAACGGGAGAACACCGGGGAGCTGTTTTTT. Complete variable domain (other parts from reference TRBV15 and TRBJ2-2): DAMVIQNPRYQVTQFGKPVTLSCSQTLNHNVMYWYQQKSSQAPKLLFHYYDKDFNNEADTPDNFQSRRPNTSFCFLDIRSPGLGDTAMYLCATSRERENTGELFFGEGSRLTVL.

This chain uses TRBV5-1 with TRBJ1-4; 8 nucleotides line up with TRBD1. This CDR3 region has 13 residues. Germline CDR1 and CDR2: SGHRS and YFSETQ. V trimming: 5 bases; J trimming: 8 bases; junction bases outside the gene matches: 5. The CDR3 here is CASSDRGGEKLFF. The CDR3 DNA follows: TGCGCCAGCAGTGACAGGGGTGGAGAAAAACTGTTTTTT.

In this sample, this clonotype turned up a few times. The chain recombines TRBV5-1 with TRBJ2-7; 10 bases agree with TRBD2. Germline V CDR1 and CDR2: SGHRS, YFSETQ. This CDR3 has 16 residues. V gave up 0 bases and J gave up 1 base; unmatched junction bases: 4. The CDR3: CASSLEVAGGSYEQYF. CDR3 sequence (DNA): TGCGCCAGCAGCTTGGAGGTAGCGGGGGGTTCCTACGAGCAGTACTTC. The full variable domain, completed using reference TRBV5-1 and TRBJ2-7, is KAGVTQTPRYLIKTRGQQVTLSCSPISGHRSVSWYQQTPGQGLQFLFEYFSETQRNKGNFPGRFSGRQFSNSRSEMNVSTLELGDSALYLCASSLEVAGGSYEQYFGPGTRLTVT.

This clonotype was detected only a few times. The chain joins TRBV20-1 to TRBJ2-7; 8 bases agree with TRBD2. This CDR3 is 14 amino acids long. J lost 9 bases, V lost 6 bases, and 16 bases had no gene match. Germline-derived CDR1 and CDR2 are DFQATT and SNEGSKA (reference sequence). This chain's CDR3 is CSARRSAREVGQYF. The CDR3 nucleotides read TGCAGTGCCCGCCGTTCCGCGCGGGAGGTGGGGCAGTACTTC.

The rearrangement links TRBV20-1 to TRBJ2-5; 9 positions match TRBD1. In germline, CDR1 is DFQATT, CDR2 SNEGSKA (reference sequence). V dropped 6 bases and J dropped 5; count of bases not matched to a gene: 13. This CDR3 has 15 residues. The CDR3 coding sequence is TGCAGTGCCTATCCCGACAGGGGGTTTTTGGAGACCCAGTACTTC. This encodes CSAYPDRGFLETQYF.

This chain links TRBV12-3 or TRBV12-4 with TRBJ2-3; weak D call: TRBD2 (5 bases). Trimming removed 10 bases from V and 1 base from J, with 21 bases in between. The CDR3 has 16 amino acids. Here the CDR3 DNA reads TGTGCCACCGCCGGGATTGCCCCGGTAGGCACAGATACGCAGTATTTT. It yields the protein CATAGIAPVGTDTQYF.

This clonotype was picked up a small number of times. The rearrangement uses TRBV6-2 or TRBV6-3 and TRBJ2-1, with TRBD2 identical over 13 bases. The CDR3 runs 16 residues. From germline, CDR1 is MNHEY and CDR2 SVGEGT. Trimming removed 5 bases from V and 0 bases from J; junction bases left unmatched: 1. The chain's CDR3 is CASSRTSGGSYNEQFF. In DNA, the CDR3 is TGTGCCAGCAGTCGGACTAGCGGGGGCTCCTACAATGAGCAGTTCTTC.

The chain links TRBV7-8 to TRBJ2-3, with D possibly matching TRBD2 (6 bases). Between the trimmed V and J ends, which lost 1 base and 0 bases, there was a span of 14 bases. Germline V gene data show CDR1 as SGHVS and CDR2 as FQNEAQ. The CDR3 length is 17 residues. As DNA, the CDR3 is TGTGCCAGCAGCTTAGTCTCTTCTAGCGTAAGCACAGATACGCAGTATTTT. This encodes CASSLVSSSVSTDTQYF.

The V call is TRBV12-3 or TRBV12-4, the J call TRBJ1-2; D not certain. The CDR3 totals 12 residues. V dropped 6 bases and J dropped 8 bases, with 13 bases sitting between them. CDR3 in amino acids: CASRHPQRGYTF. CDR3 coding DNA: TGTGCCAGCAGGCATCCCCAGAGAGGCTACACCTTC.

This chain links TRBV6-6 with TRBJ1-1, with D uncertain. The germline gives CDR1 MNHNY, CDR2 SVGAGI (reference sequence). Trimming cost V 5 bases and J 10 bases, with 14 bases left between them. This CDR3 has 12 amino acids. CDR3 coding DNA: TGTGCCAGCAGTGCCCCCCCGGCAGCAGCTTTCTTT. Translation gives CASSAPPAAAFF.

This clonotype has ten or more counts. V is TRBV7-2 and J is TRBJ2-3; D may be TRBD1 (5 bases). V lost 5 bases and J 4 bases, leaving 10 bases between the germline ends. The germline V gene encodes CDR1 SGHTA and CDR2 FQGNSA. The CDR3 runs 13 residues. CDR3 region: CASSGQVPDTQYF. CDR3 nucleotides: TGTGCCAGCAGCGGACAAGTTCCAGATACGCAGTATTTT.

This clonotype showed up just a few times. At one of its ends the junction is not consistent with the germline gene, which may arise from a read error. Here the CDR3 DNA reads TGTGCCAGCAGCTTCGGGGCTAAAGAAAAACTGTTTTTT. Translating it yields CASSFGAKEKLFF. The rearrangement uses TRBV7-2 and TRBJ1-4; the D gene is possibly TRBD1 (5 bases). This CDR3 is built from 13 residues. Germline V gene data show CDR1 as SGHTA and CDR2 as FQGNSA.